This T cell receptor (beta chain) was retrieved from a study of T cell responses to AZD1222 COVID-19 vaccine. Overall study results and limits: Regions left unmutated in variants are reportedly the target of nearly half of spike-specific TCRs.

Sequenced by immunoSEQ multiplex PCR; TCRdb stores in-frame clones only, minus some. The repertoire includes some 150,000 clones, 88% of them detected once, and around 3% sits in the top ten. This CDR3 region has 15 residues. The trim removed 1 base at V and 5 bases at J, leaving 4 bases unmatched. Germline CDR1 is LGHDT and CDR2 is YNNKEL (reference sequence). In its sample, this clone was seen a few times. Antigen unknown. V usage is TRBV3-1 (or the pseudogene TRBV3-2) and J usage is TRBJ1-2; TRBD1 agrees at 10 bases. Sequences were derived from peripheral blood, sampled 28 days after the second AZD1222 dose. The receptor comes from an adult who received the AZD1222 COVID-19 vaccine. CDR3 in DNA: TGTGCCAGCAGCCAAGCGACAGGGGGCGGGTATGGCTACACCTTC. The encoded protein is CASSQATGGGYGYTF.